This entry concerns a single T cell receptor (beta chain). In the study's own analysis: Amplification from reference gene primers served as the basis for estimated nucleated cell counts. TCRdb keeps only in-frame clones here, not all; method: immunoSEQ multiplex PCR. V, J and clone size are taken as reported in that table, and D and trimming were inferred from the DNA itself. The sample yields 110,000 to 150,000 clones, 80% seen once. Germline V gene data show CDR1 as SGHRS and CDR2 as YFSETQ. V lost 0 bases and J 1 base, leaving 10 bases between the germline ends. The CDR3 is 15 residues long. The sample originates from a study of blood T cell repertoires in COVID-19. Study at large: Specimens from acute and convalescent COVID-19 originated in the United States, Italy and Spain.

The V and J genes are TRBV5-1 and TRBJ2-5; D possibly corresponds to TRBD2 (5 bases). Sequences were obtained from peripheral blood. This clonotype was obtained from a man between 65 and 80 years old who had recovered from COVID-19. The CDR3 sequence is CASSLATRGQETQYF. The CDR3 DNA reads as TGCGCCAGCAGCTTGGCCACCCGGGGCCAAGAGACCCAGTACTTC.